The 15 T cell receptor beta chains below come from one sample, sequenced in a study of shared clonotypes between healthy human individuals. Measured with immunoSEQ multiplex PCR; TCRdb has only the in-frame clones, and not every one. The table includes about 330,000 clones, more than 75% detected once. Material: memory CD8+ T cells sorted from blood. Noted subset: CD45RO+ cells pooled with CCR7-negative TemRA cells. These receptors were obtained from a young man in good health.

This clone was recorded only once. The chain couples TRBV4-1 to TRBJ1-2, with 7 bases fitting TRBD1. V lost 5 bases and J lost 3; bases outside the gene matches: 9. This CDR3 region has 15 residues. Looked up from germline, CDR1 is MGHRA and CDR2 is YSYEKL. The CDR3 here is CASSYRETGDYGYTF. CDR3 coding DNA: TGCGCCAGCAGCTACCGAGAAACAGGGGACTATGGCTACACCTTC.

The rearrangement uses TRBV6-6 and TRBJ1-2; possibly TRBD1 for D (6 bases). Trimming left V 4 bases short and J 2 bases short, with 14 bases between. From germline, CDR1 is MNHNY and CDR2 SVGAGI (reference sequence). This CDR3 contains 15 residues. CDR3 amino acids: CASSSTGLRNYGYTF. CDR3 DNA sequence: TGTGCCAGCAGTTCGACAGGTTTACGGAACTATGGCTACACCTTC.

The CDR3, as DNA: TGTGCCAGTAGTCCCCGGTCCCCTAGCTCAGAGACCCAGTACTTC. Amino acid sequence: CASSPRSPSSETQYF. The rearrangement uses TRBV19 and TRBJ2-5; TRBD2 might be the D (5 bases). Trimming left V 5 bases short and J 4 bases short, with 17 bases between. Germline assignment: CDR1 LNHDA and CDR2 SQIVND (reference sequence). The CDR3 runs to 15 residues.

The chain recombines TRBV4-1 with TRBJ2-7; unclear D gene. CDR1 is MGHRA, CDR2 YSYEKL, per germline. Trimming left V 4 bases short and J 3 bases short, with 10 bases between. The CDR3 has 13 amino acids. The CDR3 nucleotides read TGCGCCAGCAGCCCCAACTTACACTACGAGCAGTACTTC. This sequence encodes CASSPNLHYEQYF.

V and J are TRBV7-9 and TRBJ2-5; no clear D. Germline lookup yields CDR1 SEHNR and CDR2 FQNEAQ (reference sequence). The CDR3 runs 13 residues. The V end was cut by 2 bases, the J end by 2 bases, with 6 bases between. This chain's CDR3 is CASSLLDQETQYF. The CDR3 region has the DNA TGTGCCAGCAGCTTACTAGATCAAGAGACCCAGTACTTC.

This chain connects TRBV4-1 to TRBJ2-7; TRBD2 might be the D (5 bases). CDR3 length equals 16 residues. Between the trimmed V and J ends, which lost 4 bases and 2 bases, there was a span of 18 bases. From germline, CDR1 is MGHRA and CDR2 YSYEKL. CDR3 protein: CASSPRGPGDTYEQYF. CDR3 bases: TGCGCCAGCAGCCCTCGTGGACCCGGGGATACCTACGAGCAGTACTTC.

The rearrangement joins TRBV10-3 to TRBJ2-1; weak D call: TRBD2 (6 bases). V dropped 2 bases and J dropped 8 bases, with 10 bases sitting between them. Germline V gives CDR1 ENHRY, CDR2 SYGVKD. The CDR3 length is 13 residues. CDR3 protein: CAISERGGDEQFF. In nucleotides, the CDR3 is TGTGCCATCAGTGAGCGTGGAGGGGATGAGCAGTTCTTC.

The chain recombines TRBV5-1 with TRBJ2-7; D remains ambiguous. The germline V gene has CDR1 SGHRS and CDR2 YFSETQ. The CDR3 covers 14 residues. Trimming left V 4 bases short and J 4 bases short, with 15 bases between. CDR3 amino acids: CASSPERVGYEQYF. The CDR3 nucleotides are TGCGCCAGCAGCCCGGAAAGGGTTGGTTACGAGCAGTACTTC.

CDR3 nucleotides: TGCGCCAGCAGCCTGGGCCGGGGACTAGCGAACACCGGGGAGCTGTTTTTT. The encoded protein is CASSLGRGLANTGELFF. J is TRBJ2-2 and V is TRBV5-1; 8 nucleotides align to TRBD2. Trimming at V came to 4 bases and at J to 0 bases, leaving 8 bases not matched to a gene. Germline assignment: CDR1 SGHRS and CDR2 YFSETQ. The CDR3 runs to 17 residues.

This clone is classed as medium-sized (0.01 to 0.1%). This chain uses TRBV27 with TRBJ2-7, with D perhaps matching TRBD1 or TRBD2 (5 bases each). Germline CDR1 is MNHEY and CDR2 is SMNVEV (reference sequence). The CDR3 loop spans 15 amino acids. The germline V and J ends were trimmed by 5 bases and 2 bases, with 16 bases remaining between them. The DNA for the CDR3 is TGTGCCAGCAGTACGGTCGGGACCCAAACCTACGAGCAGTACTTC. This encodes CASSTVGTQTYEQYF.

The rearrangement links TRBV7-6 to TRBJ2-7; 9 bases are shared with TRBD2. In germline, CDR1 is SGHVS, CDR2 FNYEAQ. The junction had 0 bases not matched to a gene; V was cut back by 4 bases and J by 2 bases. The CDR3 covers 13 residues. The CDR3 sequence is CASSSSGAYEQYF. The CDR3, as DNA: TGTGCCAGCAGCTCTAGCGGGGCCTACGAGCAGTACTTC.

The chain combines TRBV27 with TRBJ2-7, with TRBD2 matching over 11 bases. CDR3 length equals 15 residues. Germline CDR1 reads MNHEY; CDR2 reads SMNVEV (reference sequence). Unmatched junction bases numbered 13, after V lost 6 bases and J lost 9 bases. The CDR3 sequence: CASSPTVAGGLGQYF. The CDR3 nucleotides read TGTGCCAGCAGCCCTACCGTAGCGGGGGGGCTCGGGCAGTACTTC.

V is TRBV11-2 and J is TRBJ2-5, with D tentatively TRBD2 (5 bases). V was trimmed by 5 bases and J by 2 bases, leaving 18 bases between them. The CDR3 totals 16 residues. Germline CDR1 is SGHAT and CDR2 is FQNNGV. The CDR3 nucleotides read TGTGCCAGCAGCCCCCGGGCGGGCGCTCCGCAAGAGACCCAGTACTTC. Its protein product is CASSPRAGAPQETQYF.

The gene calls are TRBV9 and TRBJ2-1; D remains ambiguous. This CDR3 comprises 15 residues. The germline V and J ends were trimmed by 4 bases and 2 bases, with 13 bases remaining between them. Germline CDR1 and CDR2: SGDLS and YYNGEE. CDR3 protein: CASSPPALAYNEQFF. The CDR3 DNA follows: TGTGCCAGCAGCCCCCCTGCCCTCGCCTACAATGAGCAGTTCTTC.

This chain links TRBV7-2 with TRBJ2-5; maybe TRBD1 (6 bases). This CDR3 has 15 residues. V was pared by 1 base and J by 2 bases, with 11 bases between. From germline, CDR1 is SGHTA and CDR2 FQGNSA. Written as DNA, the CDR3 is TGTGCCAGCAGCTTAGTCGGGACACCACAAGAGACCCAGTACTTC. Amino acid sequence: CASSLVGTPQETQYF. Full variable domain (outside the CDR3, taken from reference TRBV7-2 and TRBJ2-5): GAGVSQSPSNKVTEKGKDVELRCDPISGHTALYWYRQSLGQGLEFLIYFQGNSAPDKSGLPSDRFSAERTGGSVSTLTIQRTQQEDSAVYLCASSLVGTPQETQYFGPGTRLLVL.